The clone carrying this TCR beta chain occurred a few times. CDR3 length: 20 residues. Germline CDR1 and CDR2: GTSNPN and SVGIG (reference sequence). Trimming removed 0 bases from V and 7 bases from J; junction bases left unmatched: 21. The record originates from a study of blood T cell repertoires in COVID-19. Study as a whole: COVID-19 samples from acute and convalescent phases originated in the United States, Italy and Spain. T cells, B-cell-depleted T cells, or PBMCs supplied cDNA or gDNA.

Per the authors' pipeline: Using reference gene primer amplification, nucleated cell counts were estimated. Only in-frame clones appear in the TCRdb table, and some are missing; sequencing was by immunoSEQ multiplex PCR. V, J and clone size reflect that table, while D and trimming were determined from the DNA. This table has 200,000 to 250,000 clones, about 80% appearing once. The V gene is TRBV30, the J gene TRBJ1-5, with 10 bases identical to TRBD1. Source material: peripheral blood. This clonotype was obtained from a woman aged 80 or over with acute or convalescent COVID-19. This CDR3 is CAWSVKSPVLGTGDGQPQHF. For the CDR3, the DNA is TGTGCCTGGAGTGTAAAATCTCCGGTCCTAGGGACAGGGGATGGGCAGCCCCAGCATTTT.